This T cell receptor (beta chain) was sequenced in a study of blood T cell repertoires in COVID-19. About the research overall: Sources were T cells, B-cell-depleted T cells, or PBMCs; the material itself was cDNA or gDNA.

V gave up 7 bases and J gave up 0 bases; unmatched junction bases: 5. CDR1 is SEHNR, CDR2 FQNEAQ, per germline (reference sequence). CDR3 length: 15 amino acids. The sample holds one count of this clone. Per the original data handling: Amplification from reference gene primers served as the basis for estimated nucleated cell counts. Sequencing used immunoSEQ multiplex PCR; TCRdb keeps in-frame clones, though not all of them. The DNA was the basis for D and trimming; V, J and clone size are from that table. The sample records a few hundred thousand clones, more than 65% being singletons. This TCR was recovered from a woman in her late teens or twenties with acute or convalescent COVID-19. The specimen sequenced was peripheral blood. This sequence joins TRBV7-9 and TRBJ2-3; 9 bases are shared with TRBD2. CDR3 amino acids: CASTNAGGSTDTQYF. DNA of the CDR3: TGTGCCAGCACCAATGCGGGGGGGAGCACAGATACGCAGTATTTT.